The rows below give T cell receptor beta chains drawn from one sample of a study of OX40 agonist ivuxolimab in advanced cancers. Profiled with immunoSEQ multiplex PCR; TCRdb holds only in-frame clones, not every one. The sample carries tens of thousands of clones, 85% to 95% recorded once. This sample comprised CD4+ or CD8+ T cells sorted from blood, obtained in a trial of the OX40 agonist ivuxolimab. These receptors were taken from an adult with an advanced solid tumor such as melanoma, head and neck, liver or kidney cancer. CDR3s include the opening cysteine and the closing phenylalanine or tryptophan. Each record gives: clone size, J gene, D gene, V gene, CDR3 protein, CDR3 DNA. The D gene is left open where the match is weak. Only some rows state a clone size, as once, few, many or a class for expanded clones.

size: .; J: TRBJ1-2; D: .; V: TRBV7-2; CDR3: CASSLEYYGYTF; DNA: TGTGCCAGCAGCTTAGAATACTATGGCTACACCTTC
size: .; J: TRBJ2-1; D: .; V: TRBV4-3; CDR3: CASSQDEDYNEQFF; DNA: TGCGCCAGCAGCCAAGACGAGGACTACAATGAGCAGTTCTTC
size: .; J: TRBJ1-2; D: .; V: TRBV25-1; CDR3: CASSEWGSPGGYTF; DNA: TGTGCCAGCAGTGAATGGGGATCGCCTGGGGGCTACACCTTC
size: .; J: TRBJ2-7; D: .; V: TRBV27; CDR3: CASSLGGESYEQYF; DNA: TGTGCCAGCAGTTTAGGCGGGGAAAGCTACGAGCAGTACTTC
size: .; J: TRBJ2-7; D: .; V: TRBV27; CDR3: CASSLSSGAMEDEQYF; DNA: TGTGCCAGCAGTTTATCGTCGGGGGCGATGGAGGACGAGCAGTACTTC
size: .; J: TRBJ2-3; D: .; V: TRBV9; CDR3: CASSVDARGVTDTQYF; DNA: TGTGCCAGCAGCGTAGATGCCCGGGGCGTGACAGATACGCAGTATTTT
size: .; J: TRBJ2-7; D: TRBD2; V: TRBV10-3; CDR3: CAHGGTSGMETYEQYF; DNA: TGTGCCCACGGGGGGACTAGCGGGATGGAGACCTACGAGCAGTACTTC
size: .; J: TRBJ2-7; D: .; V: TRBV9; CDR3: CASSVEGGNEQYF; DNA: TGTGCCAGCAGCGTGGAAGGGGGTAACGAGCAGTACTTC
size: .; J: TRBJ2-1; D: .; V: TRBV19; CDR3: CASSIKRFNNEQFF; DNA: TGTGCCAGTAGTATAAAGCGGTTCAACAATGAGCAGTTCTTC
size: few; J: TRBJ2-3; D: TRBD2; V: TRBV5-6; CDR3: CASRSGLAGVSTDTQYF; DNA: TGTGCCAGCAGGTCGGGACTAGCGGGCGTCAGCACAGATACGCAGTATTTT
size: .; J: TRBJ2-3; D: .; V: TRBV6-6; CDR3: CASSYVGESTDTQYF; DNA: TGTGCCAGCAGTTACGTGGGAGAGAGCACAGATACGCAGTATTTT
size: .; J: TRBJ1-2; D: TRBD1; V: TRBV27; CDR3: CASSGTGPPQAYGYTF; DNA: TGTGCCAGCAGTGGGACAGGGCCCCCCCAAGCCTATGGCTACACCTTC
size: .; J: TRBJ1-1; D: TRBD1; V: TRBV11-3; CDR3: CASSLGGTGRANTEAFF; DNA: TGTGCCAGCAGCTTAGGGGGGACAGGGCGGGCGAACACTGAAGCTTTCTTT
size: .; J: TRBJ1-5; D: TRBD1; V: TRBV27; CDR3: CASQTGVSNQPQHF; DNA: TGTGCCAGCCAGACAGGGGTTAGCAATCAGCCCCAGCATTTT
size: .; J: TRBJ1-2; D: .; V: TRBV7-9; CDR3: CASSFMDSQLRGNGYTF; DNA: TGTGCCAGCAGCTTTATGGACAGCCAGCTTAGGGGTAATGGCTACACCTTC
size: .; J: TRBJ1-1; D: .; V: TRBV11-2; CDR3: CASSSRRVAVKPRDTEAFF; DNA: TGTGCCAGCAGCTCTAGACGTGTGGCAGTTAAACCTCGGGACACTGAAGCTTTCTTT
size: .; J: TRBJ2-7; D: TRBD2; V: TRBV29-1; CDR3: CSASTGLAGAENEQYF; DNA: TGCAGCGCTTCCACTGGGTTAGCGGGAGCCGAAAACGAGCAGTACTTC
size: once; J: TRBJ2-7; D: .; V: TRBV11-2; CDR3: CASSFSVEISYEQYF; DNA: TGTGCCAGCAGCTTTTCCGTAGAAATCTCCTACGAGCAGTACTTC
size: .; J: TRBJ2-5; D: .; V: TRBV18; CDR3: CASSPGDWRGTQYF; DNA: TGTGCCAGCTCACCAGGGGACTGGCGCGGGACCCAGTACTTC
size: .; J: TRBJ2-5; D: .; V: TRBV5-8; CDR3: CASSLDVSTQETQYF; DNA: TGTGCCAGCAGCTTGGATGTTTCTACCCAAGAGACCCAGTACTTC
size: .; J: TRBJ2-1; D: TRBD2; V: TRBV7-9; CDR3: CASSWGSGRKNEQFF; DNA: TGTGCCAGCAGCTGGGGTAGCGGGAGAAAGAATGAGCAGTTCTTC
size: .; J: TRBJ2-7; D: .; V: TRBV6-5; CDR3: CASSYPGRTYEQYF; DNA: TGTGCCAGCAGTTACCCCGGACGGACCTACGAGCAGTACTTC
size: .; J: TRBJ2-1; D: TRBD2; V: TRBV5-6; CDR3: CASSSPVGAGANEQFF; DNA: TGTGCCAGCAGCTCCCCGGTAGGGGCGGGAGCCAATGAGCAGTTCTTC
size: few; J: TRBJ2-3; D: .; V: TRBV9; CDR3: CASSVPGYTDTQYF; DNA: TGTGCCAGCAGCGTACCGGGGTACACAGATACGCAGTATTTT
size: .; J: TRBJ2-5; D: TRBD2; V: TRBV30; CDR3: CAWSVASGSDTQYF; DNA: TGTGCCTGGAGTGTGGCTAGCGGGTCGGATACCCAGTACTTC
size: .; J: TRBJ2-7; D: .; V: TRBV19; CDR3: CASSINPGEGVYEQYF; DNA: TGTGCCAGTAGTATCAATCCAGGGGAAGGCGTCTACGAGCAGTACTTC
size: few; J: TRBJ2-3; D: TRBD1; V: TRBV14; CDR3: CASSLWDRGSTDTQYF; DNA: TGTGCCAGCAGCCTTTGGGACAGGGGTAGCACAGATACGCAGTATTTT
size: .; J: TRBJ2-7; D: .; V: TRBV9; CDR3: CASSVGVGGYEQYF; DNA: TGTGCCAGCAGCGTAGGAGTAGGGGGATACGAGCAGTACTTC
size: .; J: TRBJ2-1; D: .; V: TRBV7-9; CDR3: CASSSPGPSWGQFF; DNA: TGTGCCAGCAGCTCGCCGGGACCCTCATGGGGGCAGTTCTTC
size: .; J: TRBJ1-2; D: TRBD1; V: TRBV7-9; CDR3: CASSAQGGYGYTF; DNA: TGTGCCAGCAGTGCACAGGGGGGCTATGGCTACACCTTC
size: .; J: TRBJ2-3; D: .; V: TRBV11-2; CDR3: CASSLDRKYF; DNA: TGTGCCAGCAGCTTAGATCGGAAGTATTTT
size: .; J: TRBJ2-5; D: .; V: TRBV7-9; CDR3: CASRTGFPETQYF; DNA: TGTGCCAGCAGAACAGGGTTTCCAGAGACCCAGTACTTC
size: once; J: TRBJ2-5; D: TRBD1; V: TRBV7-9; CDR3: CASSLFQGANQETQYF; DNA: TGTGCCAGCAGCTTATTCCAGGGGGCGAACCAAGAGACCCAGTACTTC
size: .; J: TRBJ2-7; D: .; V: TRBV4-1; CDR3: CASSQEGNVRGRDEQYF; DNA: TGCGCCAGCAGCCAAGAGGGGAACGTGAGGGGTCGGGACGAGCAGTACTTC
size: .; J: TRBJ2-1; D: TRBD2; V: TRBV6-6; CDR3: CASSPGGPSYNEQFF; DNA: TGTGCCAGCAGTCCGGGAGGGCCGTCCTACAATGAGCAGTTCTTC
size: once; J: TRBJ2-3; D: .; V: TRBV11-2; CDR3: CASSLFGFRGLFTDTQYF; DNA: TGTGCCAGCAGCTTATTCGGTTTTCGGGGACTCTTCACAGATACGCAGTATTTT
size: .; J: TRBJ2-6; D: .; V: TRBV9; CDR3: CASSTRTSRVSGANVLTF; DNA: TGTGCCAGCAGCACACGGACGTCCCGGGTCTCTGGGGCCAACGTCCTGACTTTC
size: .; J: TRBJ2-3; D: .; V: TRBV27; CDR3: CASSSLTLPDTQYF; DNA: TGTGCCAGCAGTTCCTTGACCCTCCCAGATACGCAGTATTTT
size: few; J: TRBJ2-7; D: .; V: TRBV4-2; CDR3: CASSQEGPGATYEQYF; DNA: TGTGCCAGCAGCCAAGAGGGACCGGGAGCAACCTACGAGCAGTACTTC
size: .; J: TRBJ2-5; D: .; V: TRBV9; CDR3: CASSLNTYLSETQYF; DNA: TGTGCCAGCAGTCTGAACACGTATTTGTCGGAGACCCAGTACTTC
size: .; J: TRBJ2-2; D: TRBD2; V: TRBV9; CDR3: CASSPSGSTGELFF; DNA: TGTGCCAGCAGCCCTAGCGGGAGCACCGGGGAGCTGTTTTTT
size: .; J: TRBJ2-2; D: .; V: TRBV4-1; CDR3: CASSPEDVNTGELFF; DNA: TGCGCCAGCAGCCCGGAGGATGTGAACACCGGGGAGCTGTTTTTT
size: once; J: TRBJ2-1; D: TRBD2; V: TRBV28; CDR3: CASSFSSGRKYNEQFF; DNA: TGTGCCAGCAGTTTTTCTAGCGGGAGGAAATACAATGAGCAGTTCTTC
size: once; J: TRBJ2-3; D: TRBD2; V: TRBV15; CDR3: CATSIGTSGASATQYF; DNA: TGTGCCACCAGCATCGGGACTAGCGGGGCTTCTGCTACGCAGTATTTT
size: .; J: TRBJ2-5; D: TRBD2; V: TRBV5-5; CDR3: CASSRRTSSETQYF; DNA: TGTGCCAGCAGTCGTAGGACTAGCAGCGAGACCCAGTACTTC
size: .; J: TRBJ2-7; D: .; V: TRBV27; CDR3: CASSLFADYEQYF; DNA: TGTGCCAGCAGTTTGTTCGCCGACTACGAGCAGTACTTC
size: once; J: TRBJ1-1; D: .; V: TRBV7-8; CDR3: CASSLAEGSGNTEAFF; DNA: TGTGCCAGCAGCTTAGCCGAGGGGTCCGGGAACACTGAAGCTTTCTTT
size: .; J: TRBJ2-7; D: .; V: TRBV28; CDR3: CASSLGESYEQYF; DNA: TGTGCCAGCAGTTTGGGGGAGTCCTACGAGCAGTACTTC
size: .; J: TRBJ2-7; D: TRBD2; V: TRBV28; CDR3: CASSLGLAGLSYEQYF; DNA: TGTGCCAGCAGTTTGGGGCTAGCGGGTCTCTCCTACGAGCAGTACTTC
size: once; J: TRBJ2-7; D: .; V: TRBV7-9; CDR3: CASSSGVSNEQYF; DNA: TGTGCCAGCAGCTCCGGGGTCTCCAACGAGCAGTACTTC
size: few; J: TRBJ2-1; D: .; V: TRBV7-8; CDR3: CASSLGAGPSSYNEQFF; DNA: TGTGCCAGCAGCTTAGGCGCGGGCCCCAGCTCCTACAATGAGCAGTTCTTC
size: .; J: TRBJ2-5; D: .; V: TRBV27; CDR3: CASSTSDTASNGQYF; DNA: .
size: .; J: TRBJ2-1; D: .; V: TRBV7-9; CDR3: CASSLWRDTYNEQFF; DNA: TGTGCCAGCAGCTTATGGCGGGACACCTACAATGAGCAGTTCTTC
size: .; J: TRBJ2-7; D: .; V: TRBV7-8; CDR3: CASSLSGNYEQYF; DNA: TGTGCCAGCAGCCTTTCCGGGAACTACGAGCAGTACTTC
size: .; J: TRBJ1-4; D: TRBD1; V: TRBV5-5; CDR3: CASSPRQGVNLNEKLFF; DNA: TGTGCCAGCAGCCCGCGACAGGGGGTTAATCTTAATGAAAAACTGTTTTTT
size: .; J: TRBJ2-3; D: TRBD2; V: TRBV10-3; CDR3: CAIQSDGTRGGNTQYF; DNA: TGTGCCATTCAATCAGATGGGACTAGAGGGGGGAATACGCAGTATTTT